One TCR beta chain is described in this entry. Under the authors' procedure: Estimation of nucleated cell counts was performed using reference gene primer amplification. Assay: immunoSEQ multiplex PCR; the TCRdb copy retains only in-frame clones and omits some. V, J and clone size derive from that table, while D and trimming were established from the DNA sequence. The sample has 200,000 to 250,000 clones; 81% are singletons. Germline V gene sequence: CDR1 SGHTS, CDR2 YDEGEE. V was clipped by 6 bases and J by 7 bases, with 17 bases between them. The CDR3 runs 14 residues. This record belongs to a study of blood T cell repertoires in COVID-19. Seattle patient enrollment occurred during active infection, with longitudinal follow-up thereafter.

The chain has TRBV5-8 and TRBJ2-4; a possible D gene is TRBD1 (6 bases). The sequencing input was peripheral blood. The receptor was isolated from a woman of 80 years or more with COVID-19, enrolled during active disease. The CDR3 loop is CASKNERGWNIQYF. CDR3 nucleotide sequence: TGTGCCAGCAAAAATGAAAGGGGGTGGAACATTCAGTACTTC.